These 30 T cell receptor beta chains originate from one sample sequenced in a study of Graves' ophthalmopathy and Graves' hyperthyroidism. CDR3 regions of TCR beta were amplified from RNA transcripts. An opening RT-PCR round employed HTBI primers and preceded a second-round multiplex PCR. TCRdb called the multiplex PCR reads again in MiXCR, with one record for every CDR3 protein. The data hold about 640,000 distinct CDR3 sequences, with about two fifths observed a single time. Sequencing input: peripheral blood. The receptors derive from an adult man with Graves' ophthalmopathy.

The V call is TRBV19, the J call TRBJ2-1; 8 bases fit TRBD2. Germline CDR1 reads LNHDA; CDR2 reads SQIVND (reference sequence). J was trimmed by 8 bases and V by 5 bases; bases with no gene match: 8. The CDR3 runs 14 residues. The CDR3 here is CASSRFLAGYEQFF. The CDR3 DNA reads as TGTGCCAGTAGTCGTTTCCTAGCGGGCTATGAGCAGTTCTTC.

The J gene is TRBJ2-7, the V gene TRBV14; perhaps TRBD1 as D (6 bases). Germline V gene lookup returns CDR1 SGHDN and CDR2 FVKESK. V was cut by 3 bases and J by 4 bases, with 13 bases left in between. The CDR3 sequence is 14 residues long. CDR3 sequence (DNA): TGTGCCAGCAGCCACAGGGGATCTAATTACGAGCAGTACTTC. Translation: CASSHRGSNYEQYF. The full variable domain, completed using reference TRBV14 and TRBJ2-7, is EAGVTQFPSHSVIEKGQTVTLRCDPISGHDNLYWYRRVMGKEIKFLLHFVKESKQDESGMPNNRFLAERTGGTYSTLKVQPAELEDSGVYFCASSHRGSNYEQYFGPGTRLTVT.

In this sample, this clonotype turned up many times. J is TRBJ2-7 and V is TRBV7-9; D might be TRBD1 (5 bases). The CDR3 consists of 12 residues. Germline V lookup: CDR1 SEHNR, CDR2 FQNEAQ (reference sequence). Trimming shortened V by 5 bases and J by 3 bases, and 8 bases separated the two germline ends. CDR3 sequence reads: CASSRQFYEQYF. As DNA, the CDR3 is TGTGCCAGCAGCAGACAGTTCTACGAGCAGTACTTC.

V gene TRBV7-9 combines with J gene TRBJ2-7, with 9 bases identical to TRBD2. V dropped 5 bases and J dropped 7; count of bases not matched to a gene: 12. The CDR3 extends over 15 amino acids. Germline values: CDR1 SEHNR, CDR2 FQNEAQ (reference sequence). CDR3 residues: CASSPRAGGRGEQYF. The CDR3 DNA reads as TGTGCCAGCAGCCCCAGGGCGGGAGGGCGTGGTGAGCAGTACTTC. The full variable domain, rest sourced from reference TRBV7-9 and TRBJ2-7, is DTGVSQNPRHKITKRGQNVTFRCDPISEHNRLYWYRQTLGQGPEFLTYFQNEAQLEKSRLLSDRFSAERPKGSFSTLEIQRTEQGDSAMYLCASSPRAGGRGEQYFGPGTRLTVT.

The chain couples TRBV25-1 to TRBJ1-3, with a tentative D call TRBD1 (6 bases). The CDR3 is 15 residues long. Germline CDR1 MGHDK, CDR2 SYGVNS. The V end lost 11 bases, the J end lost 0 bases, and 17 bases lay between the germline ends. The DNA of the CDR3 is TGTGCCCGGGACATAAAAACAGACTCTGGAAACACCATATATTTT. Amino acids: CARDIKTDSGNTIYF.

This rearrangement joins TRBV24-1 to TRBJ2-1; 11 positions match TRBD2. Germline CDR1 is KGHDR and CDR2 is SFDVKD. The V gene end was trimmed by 5 bases and the J gene end by 4 bases; junction bases not matched to a gene: 3. The CDR3 has 15 residues. CDR3 nucleotides: TGTGCCACCAGTGCGACTAGCGGGGCGTACAATGAGCAGTTCTTC. It yields the protein CATSATSGAYNEQFF.

V gene TRBV15 combines with J gene TRBJ1-2; 10 nucleotides line up with TRBD1. The CDR3 loop spans 13 amino acids. Trimming cost V 5 bases and J 8 bases; bases outside gene matches: 5. Germline V gene lookup returns CDR1 LNHNV and CDR2 YYDKDF (reference sequence). DNA of the CDR3: TGTGCCACCAGCCCACTGGACAGGGGGGGCTACACCTTC. As protein: CATSPLDRGGYTF.

The chain links TRBV7-8 to TRBJ2-7, with unresolved D. The CDR3 consists of 13 residues. Trimming cost V 11 bases and J 2 bases, with 16 bases left between them. Germline V lookup: CDR1 SGHVS, CDR2 FQNEAQ. The CDR3 DNA sequence: TGTGCCTGGAGTGAAAGGGCGACCTACGAGCAGTACTTC. This encodes CAWSERATYEQYF.

The genes are TRBV5-5 and TRBJ1-3, with unresolved D. The CDR3 is 14 amino acids. Germline V gives CDR1 SGHKS, CDR2 YYEKEE (reference sequence). Trimming cost V 7 bases and J 1 base, with 12 bases left between them. For the CDR3, the DNA is TGTGCCAGCTCTAAGCGGGATTCTGGAAACACCATATATTTT. Its translation is CASSKRDSGNTIYF.

Regarding this clonotype: This may come from a read error, since a much larger clone is one base off. J is TRBJ2-5 and V is TRBV2; 7 bases fit TRBD2. Looked up from germline, CDR1 is SNHLY and CDR2 is FYNNEI. V lost 7 bases, J lost 0 bases, and 2 bases stayed unmatched. The CDR3 runs 13 residues. The CDR3 nucleotides read TGTGCCAGCATGAGCGGGAACCAAGAGACCCAGTACTTC. It is translated as CASMSGNQETQYF.

This clonotype was counted many times. The chain couples TRBV2 to TRBJ1-2, with TRBD1 as a possible D gene (5 bases). V lost 10 bases to trimming and J lost 5 bases, with 14 bases between them. CDR1 and CDR2 from the germline V gene are SNHLY and FYNNEI. This CDR3 region has 12 residues. The CDR3 region is CATSGTEYGYTF. The CDR3 nucleotides read TGTGCCACTTCCGGGACTGAGTATGGCTACACCTTC. Full variable domain (outside the CDR3, taken from reference TRBV2 and TRBJ1-2): EPEVTQTPSHQVTQMGQEVILRCVPISNHLYFYWYRQILGQKVEFLVSFYNNEISEKSEIFDDQFSVERPDGSNFTLKIRSTKLEDSAMYFCATSGTEYGYTFGSGTRLTVV.

This clonotype occurred many times. The chain combines TRBV29-1 with TRBJ1-1, with D maybe TRBD1 (5 bases). V was shortened by 6 bases and J by 0 bases, with 11 bases between the two germline ends. The germline V gene encodes CDR1 SQVTM and CDR2 ANQGSEA. The CDR3 sequence is 13 residues long. The chain's CDR3 is CSVRGQVNTEAFF. CDR3 in DNA: TGCAGCGTACGAGGACAAGTGAACACTGAAGCTTTCTTT.

This chain joins TRBV10-3 and TRBJ1-5; 9 positions match TRBD1. Unmatched junction bases numbered 4, after V lost 3 bases and J lost 4 bases. The CDR3 totals 15 residues. From germline, CDR1 is ENHRY and CDR2 SYGVKD. The CDR3 loop reads CAISDPGTGNQPQHF. The DNA of the CDR3 is TGTGCCATCAGTGACCCCGGGACAGGGAATCAGCCCCAGCATTTT.

In this sample, this clonotype turned up many times. The V call is TRBV6-6, the J call TRBJ1-1; D not certain. Germline V CDR1 and CDR2: MNHNY, SVGAGI (reference sequence). With 6 bases removed from V and 4 bases from J, the gap between germline ends came to 6 bases. The CDR3 consists of 11 residues. CDR3 in amino acids: CASREGTEAFF. CDR3 in DNA: TGTGCCAGCAGAGAAGGCACTGAAGCTTTCTTT.

This clonotype was picked up many times. The chain employs TRBV7-8 and TRBJ1-6, with 7 bases matching TRBD1. Germline V gene sequence: CDR1 SGHVS, CDR2 FQNEAQ. The CDR3 contains 15 residues. After removal of 5 bases from V and 6 bases from J, the junction contained 7 bases not matched to a gene. The CDR3 sequence is CASSPRQGFNSPLHF. The CDR3 DNA sequence: TGTGCCAGCAGCCCAAGACAGGGTTTTAATTCACCCCTCCACTTT.

In DNA form, the CDR3 reads TGTGCCAGCAGTGAAGGGACAGGGGGCCAGAGCAATCAGCCCCAGCATTTT. Its translation: CASSEGTGGQSNQPQHF. The V and J genes are TRBV7-3 and TRBJ1-5; TRBD1 matches at 12 bases. Germline assignment: CDR1 SGHTA and CDR2 FQGTGA. The CDR3 runs 17 residues. After removal of 6 bases from V and 1 base from J, the junction contained 7 bases not matched to a gene.

This clonotype was seen once. Likely a read error: the CDR3 ends without its conserved phenylalanine or tryptophan. The chain recombines TRBV5-1 with TRBJ2-7; no clear D gene. V lost 2 bases and J lost 3, with 6 bases in between. The CDR3 spans 12 residues. The germline CDR1 and CDR2 sequences are SGHRS and YFSETQ. The CDR3 protein is CASSFPGYEQYC. CDR3 nucleotides: TGCGCCAGCAGCTTTCCGGGCTACGAGCAGTACTGC.

This clonotype was counted at least ten times. The genes are TRBV20-1 and TRBJ1-1; possibly TRBD1 for D (6 bases). Germline CDR1 reads DFQATT; CDR2 reads SNEGSKA (reference sequence). V lost 0 bases, J lost 5 bases, and 13 bases lay in between. CDR3 size: 14 residues. The CDR3 DNA reads as TGCAGTGCTAGAGATGAACAGGGATGGACTGAAGCTTTCTTT. Amino acids: CSARDEQGWTEAFF.

This chain links TRBV12-3 or TRBV12-4 with TRBJ1-3, with D uncertain. The germline V and J ends were trimmed by 3 bases and 7 bases, with 10 bases remaining between them. The CDR3 extends over 13 amino acids. CDR3 in amino acids: CASSFRQENTIYF. Written as DNA, the CDR3 is TGTGCCAGCAGTTTTAGGCAGGAGAACACCATATATTTT.

The chain carries TRBV10-3 and TRBJ1-4; D is undetermined. CDR1 and CDR2 from the germline V gene are ENHRY and SYGVKD. Trimming removed 2 bases at V and 8 bases at J, with 18 bases between. The CDR3 is made up of 16 amino acids. This chain's CDR3 is CAISERYGQVSEKLFF. The CDR3 region has the DNA TGTGCCATCAGTGAGAGATATGGGCAGGTCTCCGAAAAACTGTTTTTT.

This chain joins TRBV6-6 and TRBJ2-3; D may be TRBD2 (6 bases). The CDR3 spans 12 residues. Germline V CDR1 and CDR2: MNHNY, SVGAGI (reference sequence). V was pared by 9 bases and J by 1 base, with 8 bases between. The CDR3 DNA reads TGTGCCAGTGGAGGGGGCACAGATACGCAGTATTTT. It codes for CASGGGTDTQYF.

A note on this clonotype: Since no conserved phenylalanine or tryptophan closes the CDR3, a read error is the likely cause. It is unclear where the CDR3 begins or ends on the DNA, so no DNA is shown, and the CDR3 is as TCRdb lists it. V usage is TRBV12-3 or TRBV12-4 and J usage is TRBJ1-1. With termini counted, the CDR3 has 9 amino acids. The CDR3 protein is CASIRRGGA.

This clonotype was seen ten or more times. The rearrangement joins TRBV10-3 to TRBJ2-7; 9 bases match TRBD1. V shed 6 bases, J shed 1 base, and the junction held 10 bases outside the gene matches. The length of the CDR3 is 16 residues. Germline CDR1 ENHRY, CDR2 SYGVKD. For the CDR3, the DNA is TGTGCCATCAGGGACAGGGGATTTGATCCGTCCTACGAGCAGTACTTC. It specifies CAIRDRGFDPSYEQYF.

This clonotype has just a few counts. The CDR3 sequence: CASRLRGSGNTIYF. DNA for the CDR3: TGTGCCAGCAGGCTCAGGGGGTCTGGAAACACCATATATTTT. The V and J genes are TRBV2 and TRBJ1-3, with 7 bases identical to TRBD1. V shed 6 bases and J 1 base; nucleotides not matched to a gene: 3. In germline, CDR1 is SNHLY, CDR2 FYNNEI. This CDR3 has 14 amino acids.

This clonotype came up many times. V is TRBV29-1 and J is TRBJ2-5; 10 bases align to TRBD2. The germline CDR1 and CDR2 sequences are SQVTM and ANQGSEA. The ends lost 4 bases at V and 4 bases at J; junction bases unmatched: 6. There are 14 residues in the CDR3. This chain's CDR3 is CSVGAGGAVETQYF. CDR3 nucleotides: TGCAGCGTTGGAGCGGGAGGGGCAGTAGAGACCCAGTACTTC.

The chain combines TRBV29-1 with TRBJ1-2; perhaps TRBD1 as D (5 bases). Germline V gives CDR1 SQVTM, CDR2 ANQGSEA. V lost 0 bases, J lost 8 bases, and 19 bases lay in between. This CDR3 region has 15 residues. CDR3 protein: CSVEEQVQRVYGYTF. In nucleotides, the CDR3 is TGCAGCGTTGAAGAACAGGTACAGAGGGTTTACGGCTACACCTTC.

The chain links TRBV6-6 to TRBJ1-2, with D perhaps TRBD1 (5 bases). Between the trimmed V and J ends, which lost 0 bases and 0 bases, there was a span of 8 bases. The CDR3 has 15 residues. From germline, CDR1 is MNHNY and CDR2 SVGAGI (reference sequence). This CDR3 is CASSYSGLSNYGYTF. The CDR3 DNA reads as TGTGCCAGCAGTTACTCGGGACTTTCTAACTATGGCTACACCTTC.

The chain is built from TRBV12-3 or TRBV12-4 and TRBJ2-7; D unresolved. The germline V and J ends were trimmed by 4 bases and 4 bases, with 8 bases remaining between them. The CDR3 covers 12 residues. This CDR3 is CASSYELYEQYF. The CDR3 region has the DNA TGTGCCAGCAGTTACGAACTATACGAGCAGTACTTC.

In this sample, this clonotype turned up once. The gene calls are TRBV14 and TRBJ1-6, with D perhaps matching TRBD1 (5 bases). V was pared by 5 bases and J by 9 bases, with 17 bases between. This CDR3 region has 15 residues. CDR1 and CDR2 from the germline V gene are SGHDN and FVKESK. This chain's CDR3 is CASSYPRGDGSPLHF. CDR3 in DNA: TGTGCCAGCAGCTACCCCCGGGGGGATGGTTCACCCCTCCACTTT.

This clonotype occurred many times. The chain recombines TRBV10-2 with TRBJ2-7; maybe TRBD2 (6 bases). The V end lost 6 bases, the J end lost 3 bases, and 9 bases lay between the germline ends. Germline CDR1 and CDR2: WSHSY and SAAADI. The CDR3 runs 12 residues. The chain's CDR3 is CASSPSVYEQYF. For the CDR3, the DNA is TGCGCCAGCAGCCCTAGCGTCTACGAGCAGTACTTC.